The 26 T cell receptor beta chains reported below all come from one sample, sequenced in a study of beta chain features in type 1 diabetes. Expressed TCRB transcripts were sequenced, since all the RNA that had been isolated was reverse transcribed. Assay used: immunoSEQ multiplex PCR; TCRdb lists only in-frame clones, some missing. The data hold a few hundred thousand clones, with about 26% observed a single time. Specimen: central memory CD4+ T cells from blood. The origin of the receptors is a man aged 25 to 45 in good health.

The chain joins TRBV21-1 to TRBJ1-1. TRBV21-1 is an annotated pseudogene. This CDR3 is built from 13 residues. The CDR3 nucleotides are TGTGCCAGCATCCCGCTCCACGAGGTAGGAGCTTTCTTT. Translating gives CASIPLHEVGAFF.

As concerns this clone: Other DNA sequences in this sample translate to the same CDR3. The chain couples TRBV11-3 to TRBJ2-7; 7 bases are shared with TRBD1. The CDR3 length is 14 residues. V gave up 6 bases and J gave up 0 bases; unmatched junction bases: 5. Germline V CDR1 and CDR2: SGHNT, YENEEA. The CDR3 loop reads CASSPGGSSYEQYF. CDR3 DNA: TGTGCCAGCAGTCCAGGGGGAAGCTCCTACGAGCAGTACTTC.

This clone was seen a few times. The CDR3 loop reads CASRRTGKNTGELFF. DNA for the CDR3: TGTGCCAGCAGGAGGACAGGGAAGAACACCGGGGAGCTGTTTTTT. V usage is TRBV6-5 and J usage is TRBJ2-2; 8 positions match TRBD1. J was trimmed by 1 base and V by 6 bases; bases with no gene match: 4. This CDR3 has 15 amino acids. From germline, CDR1 is MNHEY and CDR2 SVGAGI.

This rearrangement joins TRBV5-1 to TRBJ1-2; D is perhaps TRBD1 (5 bases). The CDR3 has 16 amino acids. Germline CDR1 SGHRS, CDR2 YFSETQ. V lost 0 bases, J lost 8 bases, and 20 bases lay in between. Written as DNA, the CDR3 is TGCGCCAGCAGCTTGGGATTCGGCGACAGCACTATGGGCTACACCTTC. Residues: CASSLGFGDSTMGYTF.

This chain connects TRBV7-2 to TRBJ2-2, with 10 bases matching TRBD2. The V segment lost 5 bases and the J segment 7 bases; nucleotides outside the gene matches: 7. Germline values: CDR1 SGHTA, CDR2 FQGNSA. The CDR3 is 15 amino acids. Written as DNA, the CDR3 is TGTGCCAGCAGCCCTCCTAGCGGGGGTATCGGGGAGCTGTTTTTT. Translated, it gives CASSPPSGGIGELFF.

This clone was detected ten times or more. The rearrangement links TRBV25-1 to TRBJ2-1; 10 nucleotides agree with TRBD2. The germline gives CDR1 MGHDK, CDR2 SYGVNS. Trimming cost V 3 bases and J 7 bases; bases outside gene matches: 6. The CDR3 runs to 15 residues. The CDR3 coding sequence is TGTGCCAGCAGTGAGCCCGGACTAGCGGAAAATGAGCAGTTCTTC. Its translation is CASSEPGLAENEQFF.

The genes are TRBV5-6 and TRBJ2-3; 8 bases line up with TRBD2. This CDR3 contains 16 residues. From germline, CDR1 is SGHDT and CDR2 YYEEEE. With V trimmed by 7 bases and J by 4 bases, 14 bases remained unmatched. The CDR3 nucleotides are TGTGCCAGCCACGCCCCGGGACTAGAGGTCGCAGATACGCAGTATTTT. It is translated as CASHAPGLEVADTQYF.

The chain carries TRBV5-4 and TRBJ2-2, with unresolved D. V was cut by 0 bases and J by 1 base, with 13 bases left in between. The germline CDR1 and CDR2 sequences are SGHNT and YYREEE (reference sequence). This CDR3 region has 17 residues. The CDR3, as DNA: TGTGCCAGCAGCTTGGCCTCGTCAGGAGTGAACACCGGGGAGCTGTTTTTT. Its translation is CASSLASSGVNTGELFF.

This clone occurred a few times. The chain uses TRBV4-1 and TRBJ2-1, with 10 bases that match TRBD1. With 4 bases clipped from V and 14 bases from J, the junction kept 5 bases outside the gene matches. This CDR3 comprises 12 residues. CDR1 and CDR2 from the germline V gene are MGHRA and YSYEKL. The CDR3 protein is CASSPPTGGKFF. CDR3 sequence (DNA): TGCGCCAGCAGCCCTCCGACAGGGGGCAAGTTCTTC.

The chain carries TRBV5-1 and TRBJ1-2; no clear D. Per the germline V gene, CDR1 is SGHRS and CDR2 is YFSETQ. The CDR3 consists of 14 residues. V lost 1 base and J 7 bases, leaving 14 bases between the germline ends. The DNA of the CDR3 is TGCGCCAGCAGCTTGCAGGACGGCCAGTCTGGCTACACCTTC. As protein: CASSLQDGQSGYTF.

The V gene is TRBV11-2, the J gene TRBJ2-3; 9 bases match TRBD2. The CDR3 runs 16 residues. J gave up 3 bases and V 1 base, and 5 bases lay outside the gene matches. Germline V gene sequence: CDR1 SGHAT, CDR2 FQNNGV. The CDR3 region is CASSLAGGRATDTQYF. CDR3 sequence (DNA): TGTGCCAGCAGCTTAGCCGGCGGGAGGGCAACAGATACGCAGTATTTT.

There are a few counts of this clone. The V gene is TRBV30, the J gene TRBJ2-1; no reliable D call. This CDR3 region has 13 residues. Germline V gene sequence: CDR1 GTSNPN, CDR2 SVGIG (reference sequence). Trimming removed 1 base from V and 9 bases from J, with 13 bases in between. The CDR3 sequence is CAWSADVSGEQFF. CDR3 DNA sequence: TGTGCCTGGAGTGCAGACGTCTCGGGTGAGCAGTTCTTC.

This clone was found a few times. The chain combines TRBV5-6 with TRBJ2-6; no definite D call. Deletions cut 2 bases from V and 1 base from J, with 10 bases between. Germline CDR1 reads SGHDT; CDR2 reads YYEEEE. The CDR3 loop spans 16 amino acids. CDR3 region: CASSFTRTSGANVLTF. For the CDR3, the DNA is TGTGCCAGCAGCTTTACCCGTACATCTGGGGCCAACGTCCTGACTTTC.

The chain couples TRBV9 to TRBJ1-3, with D possibly being TRBD1 (6 bases). There are 16 residues in the CDR3. Germline V gene data show CDR1 as SGDLS and CDR2 as YYNGEE. V lost 4 bases, J lost 0 bases, and 14 bases lay in between. For the CDR3, the DNA is TGTGCCAGCAGCCGAGCCACAGGGAACTCTGGAAACACCATATATTTT. The encoded protein is CASSRATGNSGNTIYF.

The chain joins TRBV2 to TRBJ1-6; D unresolved. Between the trimmed V and J ends, which lost 4 bases and 8 bases, there was a span of 15 bases. This CDR3 region has 15 residues. Germline lookup yields CDR1 SNHLY and CDR2 FYNNEI. DNA of the CDR3: TGTGCCAGCAGTGTAACGGCCCCGGAGGATTCACCCCTCCACTTT. The encoded protein is CASSVTAPEDSPLHF.

This clone was counted between two and nine times. The rearrangement links TRBV10-3 to TRBJ2-5, with 9 bases lining up with TRBD2. The germline V gene encodes CDR1 ENHRY and CDR2 SYGVKD. Unmatched junction bases numbered 8, after V lost 4 bases and J lost 2 bases. The CDR3 has 16 amino acids. The CDR3 region has the DNA TGTGCCATCAGTGCGTATGAAGGACTAGCGCAAGAGACCCAGTACTTC. This sequence encodes CAISAYEGLAQETQYF.

This sequence joins TRBV7-9 and TRBJ2-3; 9 bases fit TRBD2. Germline CDR1 SEHNR, CDR2 FQNEAQ (reference sequence). Unmatched junction bases numbered 6, after V lost 5 bases and J lost 3 bases. This CDR3 has 15 residues. CDR3 coding DNA: TGTGCCAGCAGCCCGTGGACTAGCGAGACAGATACGCAGTATTTT. It translates to CASSPWTSETDTQYF.

This clone was counted many times. V is TRBV30 and J is TRBJ2-5; D gene unclear. Germline loops: CDR1 GTSNPN, CDR2 SVGIG (reference sequence). Trimming removed 5 bases from V and 4 bases from J, with 14 bases in between. The CDR3 length is 13 residues. Here the CDR3 reads CAWSLMVAETQYF. Written as DNA, the CDR3 is TGTGCCTGGTCCCTGATGGTAGCAGAGACCCAGTACTTC.

CDR3 in DNA: TGTGCCAGTAGTCAGGGGAGTTACACTGAAGCTTTCTTT. It specifies CASSQGSYTEAFF. This chain connects TRBV19 to TRBJ1-1; TRBD1 might be the D (6 bases). Germline V gives CDR1 LNHDA, CDR2 SQIVND (reference sequence). Trimming pared 5 bases from V and 3 bases from J, leaving 10 bases between. The CDR3 has 13 residues.

This clone was observed a few times. The same CDR3 arises from other DNA sequences in this sample as well. The chain links TRBV28 to TRBJ2-6, with D hard to call. Per the germline V gene, CDR1 is MDHEN and CDR2 is SYDVKM. The V and J ends lost 2 bases and 0 bases respectively, with 5 bases between them. This CDR3 spans 15 amino acids. CDR3 sequence (DNA): TGTGCCAGCAGTTTACCTGCCTCTGGGGCCAACGTCCTGACTTTC. It codes for CASSLPASGANVLTF.

A few counts support this clone. V and J are TRBV5-1 and TRBJ2-3, with D maybe TRBD2 (6 bases). The V gene's germline CDR1 is SGHRS and CDR2 YFSETQ. Trimming pared 0 bases from V and 5 bases from J, leaving 10 bases between. This CDR3 comprises 14 residues. Here the CDR3 reads CASSLDSGEDTQYF. CDR3 in DNA: TGCGCCAGCAGCTTGGATTCGGGGGAAGATACGCAGTATTTT.

This clone has more than one count but fewer than ten. The chain recombines TRBV10-3 with TRBJ2-4, with unresolved D. This CDR3 contains 12 residues. The V gene's germline CDR1 is ENHRY and CDR2 SYGVKD. Trimming removed 4 bases at V and 5 bases at J, with 6 bases between. CDR3 amino acids: CAISGTENIQYF. Here the CDR3 DNA reads TGTGCCATCAGTGGTACGGAAAACATTCAGTACTTC.

This clone was seen a handful of times. V gene TRBV7-9 combines with J gene TRBJ2-5; D unresolved. Germline-derived CDR1 and CDR2 are SEHNR and FQNEAQ (reference sequence). This CDR3 spans 10 amino acids. Trimming took 5 bases from V and 5 from J, leaving 3 bases between them. The CDR3 DNA reads TGTGCCAGCAGCGTCGAGACCCAGTACTTC. This codes for CASSVETQYF.

The V and J genes are TRBV7-9 and TRBJ1-1; 7 bases agree with TRBD1. CDR1 SEHNR and CDR2 FQNEAQ come from the germline V gene (reference sequence). V shed 5 bases, J shed 1 base, and the junction held 16 bases outside the gene matches. This CDR3 comprises 18 residues. Here the CDR3 reads CASSPLAKGAQGNTEAFF. CDR3 nucleotide sequence: TGTGCCAGCAGCCCGTTAGCTAAGGGGGCCCAAGGGAACACTGAAGCTTTCTTT.

A few counts support this clone. The rearrangement links TRBV18 to TRBJ2-6, with 10 bases lining up with TRBD1. Germline V gene sequence: CDR1 KGHSH, CDR2 LQKENI. Unmatched junction bases numbered 7, after V lost 6 bases and J lost 2 bases. The CDR3 covers 17 residues. The CDR3 sequence: CASSPGQGLTGANVLTF. Here the CDR3 DNA reads TGTGCCAGCTCCCCGGGACAGGGGTTAACTGGGGCCAACGTCCTGACTTTC.

This clone has just a few counts. The chain uses TRBV9 and TRBJ2-3; 9 bases are a match to TRBD1. The CDR3 loop spans 14 amino acids. The V and J ends lost 2 bases and 7 bases, in that order; junction bases with no gene match: 5. CDR1 is SGDLS and CDR2 is YYNGEE in the germline V gene. In DNA form, the CDR3 reads TGTGCCAGCAGCGTCTCGGACAGGGGACATACGCAGTATTTT. Encoded protein: CASSVSDRGHTQYF.